These T cell receptor beta chains were read from a single sample in a study of blood T cell repertoires in COVID-19. Produced via immunoSEQ multiplex PCR; TCRdb's table is partial and in-frame only. The sample lists 100,000 to 120,000 clones, 85% occurring once. The sequencing input was peripheral blood. These receptors were obtained from a human donor in a cohort sampled during active COVID-19. CDR3s include the opening cysteine and the closing phenylalanine or tryptophan. The D gene is left open where the match is weak. Clone size, where shown, is once, few, many, or a class for clones that have expanded.

v_gene: TRBV5-6
d_gene: .
abundance: .
CDR3aa: CASNTGYNTGELFF

v_gene: TRBV5-4
d_gene: TRBD1
abundance: .
CDR3aa: CASSPLPGQGASETQYF

v_gene: TRBV11-3
d_gene: .
abundance: .
CDR3aa: CASSRGGQVGNIQYF

v_gene: TRBV11-2
d_gene: TRBD2
abundance: .
CDR3aa: CASSLPEGTTNEQFF

v_gene: TRBV6-6
d_gene: TRBD1
abundance: .
CDR3aa: CAIGQGESNQPQHF

v_gene: TRBV6-5
d_gene: TRBD1
abundance: .
CDR3aa: CASSPGGTGDYGYTF

v_gene: TRBV19
d_gene: .
abundance: .
CDR3aa: CASSIRGSTGELFF

v_gene: TRBV15
d_gene: TRBD2
abundance: .
CDR3aa: CATSRDRRTSGGNEQFF

v_gene: TRBV14
d_gene: .
abundance: .
CDR3aa: CASSVGSPHSGNTIYF

v_gene: TRBV4-3
d_gene: .
abundance: once
CDR3aa: CASSQGLKRNTGELFF

v_gene: TRBV5-6
d_gene: .
abundance: .
CDR3aa: CASSLEQDIPEQYF

v_gene: TRBV24-1
d_gene: .
abundance: .
CDR3aa: CATSDYGTPMFENTGELFF

v_gene: TRBV5-6
d_gene: TRBD1
abundance: .
CDR3aa: CASSPDTGAYEQYF

v_gene: TRBV27
d_gene: .
abundance: .
CDR3aa: CASSLSPGQNTGELFF

v_gene: TRBV3-1/TRBV3-2
d_gene: .
abundance: .
CDR3aa: CASSPRGNQPQHF

v_gene: TRBV11-2
d_gene: .
abundance: .
CDR3aa: CASDRPPEKSNYGYTF

v_gene: TRBV15
d_gene: .
abundance: .
CDR3aa: CATSRDPGSEQYF

v_gene: TRBV28
d_gene: TRBD2
abundance: once
CDR3aa: CASWLAGRAHEQYF

v_gene: TRBV18
d_gene: .
abundance: .
CDR3aa: CASSEWGGRDTQYF

v_gene: TRBV28
d_gene: .
abundance: once
CDR3aa: CASPPSGQGFTDTQYF

v_gene: TRBV29-1
d_gene: .
abundance: .
CDR3aa: CSVGRPGDKNIQYF

v_gene: TRBV15
d_gene: .
abundance: few
CDR3aa: CATSREGRGLTAIHNEQFF

v_gene: TRBV27
d_gene: .
abundance: .
CDR3aa: CASSFSRGPYEQYF

v_gene: TRBV7-9
d_gene: .
abundance: .
CDR3aa: CASSDGRPNTGELFF

v_gene: TRBV5-5
d_gene: TRBD2
abundance: .
CDR3aa: CASSLMRGALDTQYF

v_gene: TRBV12-3/TRBV12-4
d_gene: .
abundance: .
CDR3aa: CASSLSGQPQHF

v_gene: TRBV24-1
d_gene: TRBD1
abundance: .
CDR3aa: CATSDRDRYEQYF

v_gene: TRBV6-8
d_gene: .
abundance: .
CDR3aa: CASSFSRTHTDTQYF

v_gene: TRBV6-6
d_gene: .
abundance: .
CDR3aa: CASSYSRGADTGELFF

v_gene: TRBV5-8
d_gene: .
abundance: .
CDR3aa: CASSLVKEARKLFF

v_gene: TRBV6-2/TRBV6-3
d_gene: .
abundance: .
CDR3aa: CASSYTLTTPGEQFF

v_gene: TRBV14
d_gene: TRBD2
abundance: .
CDR3aa: CASSSGLAGASDTQYF

v_gene: TRBV19
d_gene: TRBD1
abundance: .
CDR3aa: CASSIDGSGTGKIEQFF

v_gene: TRBV5-4
d_gene: .
abundance: .
CDR3aa: CASSSDRTKGDEQYF

v_gene: TRBV9
d_gene: TRBD1
abundance: .
CDR3aa: CASSVTGVSYEQYF

v_gene: TRBV27
d_gene: .
abundance: .
CDR3aa: CASSSQALDVYNEQFF

v_gene: TRBV3-1/TRBV3-2
d_gene: .
abundance: .
CDR3aa: CASSQRLNNEQFF

v_gene: TRBV15
d_gene: .
abundance: .
CDR3aa: CATSRGQGLVNEQFF

v_gene: TRBV19
d_gene: TRBD1
abundance: .
CDR3aa: CASSSPGQADEQYF

v_gene: TRBV9
d_gene: .
abundance: .
CDR3aa: CASSDPTGVSGANVLTF

v_gene: TRBV25-1
d_gene: .
abundance: .
CDR3aa: CASSEEGMNTEAFF